This T cell receptor (beta chain) was captured by sequencing in a study of T cell responses to AZD1222 COVID-19 vaccine. General study points: In a largely white British group with more females than males, clonal diversity was possibly underestimated.

Sequencing used immunoSEQ multiplex PCR; TCRdb keeps in-frame clones, though not all of them. The table lists some 110,000 clones, approximately 87% of them singletons. Notes on this clone: Antigen specificity is unknown.

Germline CDR1 is LNHDA and CDR2 is SQIVND (reference sequence). This CDR3 is 18 amino acids long. V lost 3 bases, J lost 1 base, and 21 bases lay in between. The sequence derives from an adult in good health. V gene TRBV19 combines with J gene TRBJ1-1; D unclear. This specimen was peripheral blood, taken on day 0 of AZD1222 vaccination. The CDR3 here is CASSIVPVSAHSNTEAFF. In DNA form, the CDR3 reads TGTGCCAGTAGTATCGTTCCCGTCTCGGCGCACTCGAACACTGAAGCTTTCTTT.